The entry below describes one TCR beta chain. Its specificity is not known. Libraries were prepared by immunoSEQ multiplex PCR; TCRdb keeps only in-frame clonotypes and omits some of them. Altogether under 25,000 clones are present, around 93% being singletons, with the ten largest covering about 45%. This sample is drawn from a study of STAT3 mutations in large granular lymphocyte leukemia. For the study at large: Roughly half of the longitudinally sequenced T-LGLL patients carried detectable canonical activating STAT3 mutations.

The CDR3 length is 16 residues. V was pared by 0 bases and J by 5 bases, with 13 bases between. Germline CDR1 and CDR2: MNHEY and SVGAGI. Study results and caveats: TCR clonotype switching after therapy occurred in about 35% of the 18 patients. Samples missed the first appearance of the clone. In several patients, dominant TCR clone burden exceeded STAT3 mutant burden, suggesting STAT3 mutation arose secondarily. Every T-cell large granular lymphocyte leukemia patient had at least one immunodominant TCR beta clonotype.

The genes are TRBV6-5 and TRBJ1-4; D unclear. The clonotype comes from a man between 60 and 75 years old with T-cell large granular lymphocyte leukemia. Some clones in this sample may be carry-over from other donors' samples. Source material: peripheral blood mononuclear cells. The CDR3 reads CASSYSRITLNEKLFF. For the CDR3, the DNA is TGTGCCAGCAGTTACTCCCGGATAACGTTAAATGAAAAACTGTTTTTT.